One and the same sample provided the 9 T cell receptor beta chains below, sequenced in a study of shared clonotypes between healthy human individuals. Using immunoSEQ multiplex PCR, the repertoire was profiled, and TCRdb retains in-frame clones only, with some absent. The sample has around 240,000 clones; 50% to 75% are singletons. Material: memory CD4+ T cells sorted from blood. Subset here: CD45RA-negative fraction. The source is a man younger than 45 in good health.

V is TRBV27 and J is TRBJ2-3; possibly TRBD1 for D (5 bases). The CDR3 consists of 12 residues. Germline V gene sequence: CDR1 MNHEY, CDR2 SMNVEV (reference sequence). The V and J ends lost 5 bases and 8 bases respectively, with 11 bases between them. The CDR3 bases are TGTGCCAGCAGTCTCAGGGAAGGTACGCAGTATTTT. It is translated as CASSLREGTQYF.

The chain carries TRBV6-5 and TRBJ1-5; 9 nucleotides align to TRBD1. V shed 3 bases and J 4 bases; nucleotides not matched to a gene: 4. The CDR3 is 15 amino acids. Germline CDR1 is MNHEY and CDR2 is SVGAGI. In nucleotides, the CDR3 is TGTGCCAGCAGTTATTCCGGGACAGGGAATCAGCCCCAGCATTTT. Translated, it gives CASSYSGTGNQPQHF.

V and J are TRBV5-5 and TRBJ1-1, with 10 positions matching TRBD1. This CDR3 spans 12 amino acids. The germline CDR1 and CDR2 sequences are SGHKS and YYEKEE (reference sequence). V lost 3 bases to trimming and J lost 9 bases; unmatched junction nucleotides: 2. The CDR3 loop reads CASSSGQGQAFF. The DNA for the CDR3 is TGTGCCAGCAGCTCGGGACAGGGGCAAGCTTTCTTT.

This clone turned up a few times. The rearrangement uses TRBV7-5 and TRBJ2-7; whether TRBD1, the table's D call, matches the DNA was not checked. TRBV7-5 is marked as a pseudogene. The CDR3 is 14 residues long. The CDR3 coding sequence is TGTGCCAGAAGCTTAGGGCAGGGGGCCTACGAGCAGTACTTC. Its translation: CARSLGQGAYEQYF.

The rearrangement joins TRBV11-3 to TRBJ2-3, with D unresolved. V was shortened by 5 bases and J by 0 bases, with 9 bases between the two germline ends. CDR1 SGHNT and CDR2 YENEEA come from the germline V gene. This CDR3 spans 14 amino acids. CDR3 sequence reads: CASSPGLSTDTQYF. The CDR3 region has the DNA TGTGCCAGCAGCCCCGGGCTGAGCACAGATACGCAGTATTTT.

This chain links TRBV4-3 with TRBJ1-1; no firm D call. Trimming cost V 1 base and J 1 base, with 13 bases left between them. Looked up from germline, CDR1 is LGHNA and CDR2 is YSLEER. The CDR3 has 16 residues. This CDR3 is CASSQAIRASNTEAFF. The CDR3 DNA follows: TGCGCCAGCAGCCAAGCCATCCGGGCTTCGAACACTGAAGCTTTCTTT.

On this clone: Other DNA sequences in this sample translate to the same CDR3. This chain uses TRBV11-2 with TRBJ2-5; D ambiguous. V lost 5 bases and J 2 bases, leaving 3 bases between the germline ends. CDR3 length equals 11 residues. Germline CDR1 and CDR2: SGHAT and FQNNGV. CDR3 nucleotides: TGTGCCAGCAGCCTACAAGAGACCCAGTACTTC. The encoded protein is CASSLQETQYF.

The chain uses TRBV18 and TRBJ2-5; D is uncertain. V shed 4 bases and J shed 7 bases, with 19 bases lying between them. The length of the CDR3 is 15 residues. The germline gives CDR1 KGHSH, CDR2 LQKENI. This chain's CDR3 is CASSREDPSLGTQYF. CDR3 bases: TGTGCCAGCTCACGAGAGGACCCGAGCTTGGGGACCCAGTACTTC. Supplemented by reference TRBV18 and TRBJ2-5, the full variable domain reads NAGVMQNPRHLVRRRGQEARLRCSPMKGHSHVYWYRQLPEEGLKFMVYLQKENIIDESGMPKERFSAEFPKEGPSILRIQQVVRGDSAAYFCASSREDPSLGTQYFGPGTRLLVL.

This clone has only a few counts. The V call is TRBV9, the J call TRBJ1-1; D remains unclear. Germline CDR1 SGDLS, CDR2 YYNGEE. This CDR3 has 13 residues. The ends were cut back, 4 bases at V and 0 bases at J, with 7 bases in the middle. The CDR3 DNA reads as TGTGCCAGCAGCTCCGCAGTGAACACTGAAGCTTTCTTT. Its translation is CASSSAVNTEAFF.